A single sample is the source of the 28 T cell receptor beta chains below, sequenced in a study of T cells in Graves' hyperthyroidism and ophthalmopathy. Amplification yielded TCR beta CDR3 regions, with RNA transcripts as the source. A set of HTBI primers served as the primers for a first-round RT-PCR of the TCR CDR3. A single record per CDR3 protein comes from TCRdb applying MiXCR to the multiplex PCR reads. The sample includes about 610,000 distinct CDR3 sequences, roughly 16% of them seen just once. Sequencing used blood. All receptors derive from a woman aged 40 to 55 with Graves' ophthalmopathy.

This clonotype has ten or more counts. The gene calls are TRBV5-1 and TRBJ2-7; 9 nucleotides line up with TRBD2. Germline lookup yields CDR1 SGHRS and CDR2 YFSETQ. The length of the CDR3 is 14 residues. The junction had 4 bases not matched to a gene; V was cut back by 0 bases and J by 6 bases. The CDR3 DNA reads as TGCGCCAGCAGCTTGGAAGCGGGAGGCTTCGAGCAGTACTTC. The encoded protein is CASSLEAGGFEQYF.

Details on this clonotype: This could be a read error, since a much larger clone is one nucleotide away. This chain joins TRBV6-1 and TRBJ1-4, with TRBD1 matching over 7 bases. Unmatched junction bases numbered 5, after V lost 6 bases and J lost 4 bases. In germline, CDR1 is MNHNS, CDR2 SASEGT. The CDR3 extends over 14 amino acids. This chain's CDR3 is CASRTGQINEKLFF. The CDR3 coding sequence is TGTGCCAGCAGAACGGGACAGATTAATGAAAAACTGTTTTTT.

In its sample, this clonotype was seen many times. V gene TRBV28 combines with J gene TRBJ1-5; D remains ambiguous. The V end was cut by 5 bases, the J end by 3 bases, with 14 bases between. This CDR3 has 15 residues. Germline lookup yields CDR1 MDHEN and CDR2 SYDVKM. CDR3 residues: CASSLGPGPNQPQHF. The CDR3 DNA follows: TGTGCCAGCAGTCTCGGCCCCGGCCCCAATCAGCCCCAGCATTTT.

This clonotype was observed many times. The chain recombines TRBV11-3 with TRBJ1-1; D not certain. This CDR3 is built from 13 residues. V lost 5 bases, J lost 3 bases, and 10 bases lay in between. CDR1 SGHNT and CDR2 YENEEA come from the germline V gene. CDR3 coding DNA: TGTGCCAGCAGCAGATCAGGATACACTGAAGCTTTCTTT. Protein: CASSRSGYTEAFF.

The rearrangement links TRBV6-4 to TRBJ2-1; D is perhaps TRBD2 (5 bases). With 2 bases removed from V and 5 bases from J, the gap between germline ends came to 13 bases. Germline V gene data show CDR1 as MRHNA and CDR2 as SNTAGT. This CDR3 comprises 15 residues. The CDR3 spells CASSDSGSINNEQFF. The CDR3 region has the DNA TGTGCCAGCAGTGACAGTGGGAGTATTAACAATGAGCAGTTCTTC.

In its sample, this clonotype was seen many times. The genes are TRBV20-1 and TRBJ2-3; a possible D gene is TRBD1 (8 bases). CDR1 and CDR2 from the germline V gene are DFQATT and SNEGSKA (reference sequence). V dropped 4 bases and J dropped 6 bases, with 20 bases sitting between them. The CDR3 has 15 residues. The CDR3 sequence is CSATYRGGEVDTQYF. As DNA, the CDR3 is TGCAGTGCTACTTACAGGGGGGGGGAGGTGGATACGCAGTATTTT.

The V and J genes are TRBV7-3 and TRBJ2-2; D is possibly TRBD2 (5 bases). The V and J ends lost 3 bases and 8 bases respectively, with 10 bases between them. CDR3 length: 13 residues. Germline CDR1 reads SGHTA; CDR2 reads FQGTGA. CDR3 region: CASSFERVGELFF. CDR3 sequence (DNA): TGTGCCAGCAGCTTCGAGAGGGTGGGGGAGCTGTTTTTT.

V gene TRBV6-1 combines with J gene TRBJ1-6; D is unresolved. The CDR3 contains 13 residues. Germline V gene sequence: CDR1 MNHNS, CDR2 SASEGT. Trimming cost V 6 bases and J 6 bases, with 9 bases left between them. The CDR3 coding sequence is TGTGCCAGCAGACCAACTTTTAATTCACCCCTCCACTTT. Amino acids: CASRPTFNSPLHF.

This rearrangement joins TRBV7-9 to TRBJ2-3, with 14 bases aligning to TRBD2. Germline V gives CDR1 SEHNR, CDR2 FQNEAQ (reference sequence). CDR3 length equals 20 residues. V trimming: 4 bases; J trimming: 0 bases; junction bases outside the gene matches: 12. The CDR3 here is CASSSPGLAGALHSTDTQYF. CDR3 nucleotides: TGTGCCAGCAGCTCTCCGGGACTAGCGGGAGCCCTCCACAGCACAGATACGCAGTATTTT.

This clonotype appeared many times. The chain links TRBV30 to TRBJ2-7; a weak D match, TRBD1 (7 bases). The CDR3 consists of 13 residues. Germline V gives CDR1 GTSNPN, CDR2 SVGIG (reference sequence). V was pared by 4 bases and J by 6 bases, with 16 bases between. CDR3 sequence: CAWNGGGASEQYF. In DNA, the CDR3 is TGTGCCTGGAACGGAGGGGGCGCCTCCGAGCAGTACTTC. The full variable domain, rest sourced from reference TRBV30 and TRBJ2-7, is SQTIHQWPATLVQPVGSPLSLECTVEGTSNPNLYWYRQAAGRGLQLLFYSVGIGQISSEVPQNLSASRPQDRQFILSSKKLLLSDSGFYLCAWNGGGASEQYFGPGTRLTVT.

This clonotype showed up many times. The CDR3 loop reads CASSPPSGVTYEQFF. Written as DNA, the CDR3 is TGTGCCAGCTCACCCCCCTCGGGAGTAACGTATGAGCAGTTCTTC. This sequence joins TRBV18 and TRBJ2-1; D possibly corresponds to TRBD2 (6 bases). Germline V gene sequence: CDR1 KGHSH, CDR2 LQKENI. CDR3 length equals 15 residues. With 3 bases removed from V and 8 bases from J, the gap between germline ends came to 17 bases.

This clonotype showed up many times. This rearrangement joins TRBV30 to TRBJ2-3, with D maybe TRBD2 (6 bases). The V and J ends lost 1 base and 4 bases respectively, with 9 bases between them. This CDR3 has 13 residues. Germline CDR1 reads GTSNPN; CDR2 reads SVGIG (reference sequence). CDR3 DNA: TGTGCCTGGAGTGGGGGGGTGGCAGATACGCAGTATTTT. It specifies CAWSGGVADTQYF.

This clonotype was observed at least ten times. The CDR3 DNA reads as TGCGCCAGCAGCTTGGGGACAGGCGAAAACTATGGCTACACCTTC. Translating gives CASSLGTGENYGYTF. V and J are TRBV5-1 and TRBJ1-2; TRBD1 matches at 7 bases. The trim removed 0 bases at V and 2 bases at J, leaving 4 bases unmatched. The CDR3 covers 15 residues. Germline V gene data show CDR1 as SGHRS and CDR2 as YFSETQ.

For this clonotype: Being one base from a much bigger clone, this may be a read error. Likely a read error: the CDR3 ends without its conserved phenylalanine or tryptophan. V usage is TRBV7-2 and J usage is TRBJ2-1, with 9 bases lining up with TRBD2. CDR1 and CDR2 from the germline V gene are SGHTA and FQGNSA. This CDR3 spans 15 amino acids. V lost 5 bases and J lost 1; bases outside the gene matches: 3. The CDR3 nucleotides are TGTGCCAGCAGCCGCGGGGGGGGGTCCTACAATGAGCAGTTCTCC. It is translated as CASSRGGGSYNEQFS.

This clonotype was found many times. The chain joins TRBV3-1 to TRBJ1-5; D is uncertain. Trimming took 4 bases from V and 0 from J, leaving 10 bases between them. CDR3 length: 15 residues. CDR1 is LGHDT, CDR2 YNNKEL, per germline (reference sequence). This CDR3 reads CASSPWANSNQPQHF. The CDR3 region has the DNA TGTGCCAGCAGCCCTTGGGCAAATAGCAATCAGCCCCAGCATTTT. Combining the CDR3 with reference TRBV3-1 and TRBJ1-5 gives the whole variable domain DTAVSQTPKYLVTQMGNDKSIKCEQNLGHDTMYWYKQDSKKFLKIMFSYNNKELIINETVPNRFSPKSPDKAHLNLHINSLELGDSAVYFCASSPWANSNQPQHFGDGTRLSIL.

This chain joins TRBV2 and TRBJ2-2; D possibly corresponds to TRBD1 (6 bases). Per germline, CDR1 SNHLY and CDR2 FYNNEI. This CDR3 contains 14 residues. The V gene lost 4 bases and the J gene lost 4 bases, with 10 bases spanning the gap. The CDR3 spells CASSGDRITGELFF. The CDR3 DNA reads TGTGCCAGCAGTGGAGACAGGATCACCGGGGAGCTGTTTTTT.

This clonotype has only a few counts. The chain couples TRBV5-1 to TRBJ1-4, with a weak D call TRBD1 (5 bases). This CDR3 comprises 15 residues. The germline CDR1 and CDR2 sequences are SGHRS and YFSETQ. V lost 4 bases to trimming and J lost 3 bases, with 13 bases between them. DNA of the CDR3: TGCGCCAGCAGCAGGTCCAGGGCCGCTAATGAAAAACTGTTTTTT. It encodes CASSRSRAANEKLFF.

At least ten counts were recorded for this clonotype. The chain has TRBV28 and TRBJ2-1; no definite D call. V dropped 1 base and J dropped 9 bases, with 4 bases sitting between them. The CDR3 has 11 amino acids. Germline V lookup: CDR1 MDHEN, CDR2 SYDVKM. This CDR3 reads CASSLFTEQFF. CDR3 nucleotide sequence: TGTGCCAGCAGTTTATTCACTGAGCAGTTCTTC.

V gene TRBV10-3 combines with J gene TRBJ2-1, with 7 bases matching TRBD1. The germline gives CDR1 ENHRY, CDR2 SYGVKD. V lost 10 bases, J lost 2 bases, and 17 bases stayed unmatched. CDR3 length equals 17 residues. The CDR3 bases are TGTGCCACCAAAGTTACAGGGGATGGTAGCCCCTACAATGAGCAGTTCTTC. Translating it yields CATKVTGDGSPYNEQFF.

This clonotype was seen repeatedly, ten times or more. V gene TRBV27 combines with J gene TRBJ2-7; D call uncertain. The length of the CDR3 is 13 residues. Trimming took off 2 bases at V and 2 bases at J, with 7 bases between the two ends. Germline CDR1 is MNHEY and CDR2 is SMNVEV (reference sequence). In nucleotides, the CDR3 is TGTGCCAGCAGTTTAGCCCGAACCTACGAGCAGTACTTC. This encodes CASSLARTYEQYF.

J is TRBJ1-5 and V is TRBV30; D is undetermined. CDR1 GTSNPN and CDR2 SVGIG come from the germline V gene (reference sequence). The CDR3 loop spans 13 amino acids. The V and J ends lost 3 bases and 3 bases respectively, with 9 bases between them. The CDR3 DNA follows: TGTGCCTGGAGCCAACAGAACAATCAGCCCCAGCATTTT. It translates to CAWSQQNNQPQHF.

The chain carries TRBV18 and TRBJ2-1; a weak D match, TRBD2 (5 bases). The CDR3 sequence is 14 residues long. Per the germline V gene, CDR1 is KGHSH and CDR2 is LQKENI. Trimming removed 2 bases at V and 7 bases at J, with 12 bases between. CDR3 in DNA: TGTGCCAGCTCACCAGAGGAGAGGGTGAATGAGCAGTTCTTC. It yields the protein CASSPEERVNEQFF.

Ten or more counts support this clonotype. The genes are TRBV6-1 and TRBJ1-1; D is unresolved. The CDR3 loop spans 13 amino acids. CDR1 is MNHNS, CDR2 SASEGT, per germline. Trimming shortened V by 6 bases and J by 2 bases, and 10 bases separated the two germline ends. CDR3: CASSRLGNTEAFF. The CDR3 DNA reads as TGTGCCAGCAGCCGGTTGGGCAACACTGAAGCTTTCTTT.

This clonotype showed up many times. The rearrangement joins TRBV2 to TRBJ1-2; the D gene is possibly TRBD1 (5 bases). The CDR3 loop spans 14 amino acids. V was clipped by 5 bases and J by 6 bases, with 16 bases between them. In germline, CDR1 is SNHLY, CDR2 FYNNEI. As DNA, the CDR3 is TGTGCCAGCAGTTATACTCCGGGACTGGATGGCTACACCTTC. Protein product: CASSYTPGLDGYTF. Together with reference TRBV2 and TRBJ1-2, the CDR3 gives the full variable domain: EPEVTQTPSHQVTQMGQEVILRCVPISNHLYFYWYRQILGQKVEFLVSFYNNEISEKSEIFDDQFSVERPDGSNFTLKIRSTKLEDSAMYFCASSYTPGLDGYTFGSGTRLTVV.

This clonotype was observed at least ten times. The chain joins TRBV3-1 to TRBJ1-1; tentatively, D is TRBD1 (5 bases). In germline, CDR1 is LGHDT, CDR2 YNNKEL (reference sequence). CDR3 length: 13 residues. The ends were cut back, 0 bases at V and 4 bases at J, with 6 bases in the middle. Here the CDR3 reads CASSQERGTEAFF. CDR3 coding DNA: TGTGCCAGCAGCCAAGAAAGGGGCACTGAAGCTTTCTTT.

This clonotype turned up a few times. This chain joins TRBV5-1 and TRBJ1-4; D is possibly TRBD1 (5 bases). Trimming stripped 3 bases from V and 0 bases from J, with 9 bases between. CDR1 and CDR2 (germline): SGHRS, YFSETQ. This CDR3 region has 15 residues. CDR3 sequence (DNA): TGCGCCAGCAGCTGGGGGTCTGCAACTAATGAAAAACTGTTTTTT. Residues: CASSWGSATNEKLFF.

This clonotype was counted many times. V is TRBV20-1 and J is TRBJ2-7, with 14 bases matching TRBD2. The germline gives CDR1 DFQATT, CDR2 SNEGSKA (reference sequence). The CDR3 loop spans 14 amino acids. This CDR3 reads CSTPGTSGSYEQYF. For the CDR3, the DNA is TGCAGCACCCCCGGGACTAGCGGGAGCTACGAGCAGTACTTC.

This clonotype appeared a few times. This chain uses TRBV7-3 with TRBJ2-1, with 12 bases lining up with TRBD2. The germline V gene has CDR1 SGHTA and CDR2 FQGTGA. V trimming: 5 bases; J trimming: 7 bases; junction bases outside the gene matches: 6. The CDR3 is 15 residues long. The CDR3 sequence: CASSPSSGGANEQFF. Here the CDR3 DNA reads TGTGCCAGCAGCCCGTCTAGCGGGGGGGCGAATGAGCAGTTCTTC.